This entry describes one TCR beta chain. The antigen remains undetermined. This specimen belongs to a study of Ad26.COV2.S vaccination and SARS-CoV-2 variants. Findings and caveats of the study: There was a possibility that the TCR breadth and depth analyses underestimated total T cell responses. Spike-specific TCR breadth was greater after Ad26.COV2.S than placebo. Non-spike TCR breadth did not differ much between vaccine and placebo recipients.

TCRdb's table, derived via immunoSEQ multiplex PCR, lists solely in-frame clones and lacks some. The sample lists approximately 250,000 clones; around nine tenths were seen once. After removal of 6 bases from V and 9 bases from J, the junction contained 7 bases not matched to a gene. Per the germline V gene, CDR1 is LNHDA and CDR2 is SQIVND (reference sequence). The CDR3 is 14 residues long. This sample's treatment: roughly 19 received Ad26.COV2.S at low or high dose, single or two shots; 5 received placebo; per-sample allocation not given. The samples were gathered on day 63 after the first injection of vaccine or placebo. The vaccine delivered Wuhan-strain SARS-CoV-2 spike through an Ad26 vector.

This chain connects TRBV19 to TRBJ1-6, with TRBD1 identical over 8 bases. This specimen consisted of peripheral blood, obtained in a trial of Ad26.COV2.S vaccine versus placebo. This TCR derives from a person between 18 and 65 years old who received the Ad26.COV2.S COVID-19 vaccine or a placebo. CDR3 in DNA: TGTGCCAGTAGGACAGGGGAGTTAGCTTCACCCCTCCACTTT. It codes for CASRTGELASPLHF.